A single TCR beta chain is shown here with its context. Its antigen is unknown. This sample was taken from a study of vaccination and CD4 T cells after COVID-19. Study overall: The convalescent population consisted of six males and four females, two of whom were of Hispanic ethnicity. Cells were stimulated with overlapping spike peptide pools from SARS-CoV-2, HCoV-NL63, HCoV-OC43 and HCoV-229E. Controls used CEFX viral epitopes (positive), HIV-1 Nef peptides (negative), or no peptide.

This CDR3 has 11 residues. Per the germline V gene, CDR1 is SEHNR and CDR2 is FQNEAQ (reference sequence). Deletions cut 10 bases from V and 1 base from J, with 7 bases between. The treatment denotes: roughly ten-day PBMC culture with coronavirus spike peptide pools or control peptides (ViraFEST assay). ViraFEST sequenced TCRs after peptide-pool expansion of antigen-specific T cells. Sequencing of DNA taken from cultured CD4+ T cells relied on the Oncomine TCR Beta short-read assay. TCRdb analysed the PCR reads with MiXCR anew, one entry per CDR3 protein. The table includes 15,000 to 25,000 distinct CDR3 sequences, about 42% detected once.

The rearrangement joins TRBV7-9 to TRBJ1-1; D not resolved. This sample comprised CD4+ T cells from blood, cultured in vitro, obtained before SARS-CoV-2 vaccination. The sequence derives from a human donor who received a COVID-19 vaccine. CDR3 amino acids: CAIHRNTEAFF. CDR3 DNA sequence: TGTGCCATACACAGGAACACTGAAGCTTTCTTT.